This T cell receptor beta chain appears in the sequencing data of a study of blood T cell repertoires in COVID-19. Whole-study context: Material from acute and convalescent COVID-19 was sourced from the United States, Italy and Spain. From T cells, B-cell-depleted T cells, or PBMCs came the material, which was cDNA or gDNA.

V was shortened by 4 bases and J by 7 bases, with 9 bases between the two germline ends. Germline CDR1 and CDR2: SGHKS and YYEKEE (reference sequence). CDR3 size: 13 residues. The authors' processing: Reference gene primer amplification gave estimated nucleated cell counts. The data were produced by immunoSEQ multiplex PCR, yet TCRdb's version contains in-frame clones alone and is incomplete. V, J and clone size derive from that table, while D and trimming were established from the DNA sequence. The data hold under 250,000 clones, with about 83% observed a single time. The sample comprised peripheral blood. The V gene is TRBV5-5, the J gene TRBJ1-6; D is unclear. This clonotype was obtained from a man aged 35 to 55 with active or convalescent COVID-19. CDR3 coding DNA: TGTGCCAGCAGCATATACAGCAATTCACCCCTCCACTTT. Protein product: CASSIYSNSPLHF.